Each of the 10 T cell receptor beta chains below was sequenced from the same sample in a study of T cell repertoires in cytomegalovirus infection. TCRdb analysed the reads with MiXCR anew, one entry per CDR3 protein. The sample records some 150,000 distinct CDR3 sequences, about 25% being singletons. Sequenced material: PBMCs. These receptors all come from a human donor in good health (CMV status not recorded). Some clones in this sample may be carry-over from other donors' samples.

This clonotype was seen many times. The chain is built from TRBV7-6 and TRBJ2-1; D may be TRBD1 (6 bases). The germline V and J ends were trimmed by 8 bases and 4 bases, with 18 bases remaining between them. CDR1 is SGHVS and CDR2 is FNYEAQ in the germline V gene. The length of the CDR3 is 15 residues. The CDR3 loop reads CASGPYLGAYNEQFF. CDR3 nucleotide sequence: TGTGCCAGCGGACCTTACCTGGGGGCTTACAATGAGCAGTTCTTC.

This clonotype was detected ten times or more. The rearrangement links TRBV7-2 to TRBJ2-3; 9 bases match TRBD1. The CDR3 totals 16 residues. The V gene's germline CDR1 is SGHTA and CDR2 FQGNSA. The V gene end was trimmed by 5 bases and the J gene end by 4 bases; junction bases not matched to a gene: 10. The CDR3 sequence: CASSPGTGSRADTQYF. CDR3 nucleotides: TGTGCCAGCAGCCCAGGGACAGGGAGCCGGGCAGATACGCAGTATTTT. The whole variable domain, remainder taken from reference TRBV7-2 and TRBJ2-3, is GAGVSQSPSNKVTEKGKDVELRCDPISGHTALYWYRQSLGQGLEFLIYFQGNSAPDKSGLPSDRFSAERTGGSVSTLTIQRTQQEDSAVYLCASSPGTGSRADTQYFGPGTRLTVL.

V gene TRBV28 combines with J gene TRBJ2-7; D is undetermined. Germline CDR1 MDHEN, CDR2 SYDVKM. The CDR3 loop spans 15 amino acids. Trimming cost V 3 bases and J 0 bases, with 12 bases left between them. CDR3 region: CASSLAIRISYEQYF. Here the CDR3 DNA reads TGTGCCAGCAGTTTGGCCATTCGGATCTCCTACGAGCAGTACTTC.

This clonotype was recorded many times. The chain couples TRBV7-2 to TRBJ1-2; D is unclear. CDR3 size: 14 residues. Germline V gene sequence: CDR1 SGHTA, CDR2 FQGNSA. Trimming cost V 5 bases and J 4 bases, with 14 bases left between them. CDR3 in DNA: TGTGCCAGCAGCCGGCCAGAAGCAGGCTATGGCTACACCTTC. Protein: CASSRPEAGYGYTF.

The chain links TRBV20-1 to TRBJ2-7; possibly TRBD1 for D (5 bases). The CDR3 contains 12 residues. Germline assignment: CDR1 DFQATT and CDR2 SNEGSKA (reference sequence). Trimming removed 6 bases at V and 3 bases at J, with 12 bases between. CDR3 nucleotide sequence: TGCAGTGCCAAGGGGTCCTTCTACGAGCAGTACTTC. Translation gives CSAKGSFYEQYF.

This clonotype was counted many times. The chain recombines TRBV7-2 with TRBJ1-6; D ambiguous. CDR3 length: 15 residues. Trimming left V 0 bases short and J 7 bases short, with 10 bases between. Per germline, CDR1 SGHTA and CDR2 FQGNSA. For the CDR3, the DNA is TGTGCCAGCAGCTTAGCCGCGATGAAGAATTCACCCCTCCACTTT. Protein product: CASSLAAMKNSPLHF. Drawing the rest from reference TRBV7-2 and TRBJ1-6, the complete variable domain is GAGVSQSPSNKVTEKGKDVELRCDPISGHTALYWYRQSLGQGLEFLIYFQGNSAPDKSGLPSDRFSAERTGGSVSTLTIQRTQQEDSAVYLCASSLAAMKNSPLHFGNGTRLTVT.

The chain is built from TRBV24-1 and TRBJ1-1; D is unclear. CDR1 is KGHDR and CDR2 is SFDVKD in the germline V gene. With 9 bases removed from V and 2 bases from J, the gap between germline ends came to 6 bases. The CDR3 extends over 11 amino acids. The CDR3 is CATASNTEAFF. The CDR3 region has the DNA TGTGCCACCGCCTCTAACACTGAAGCTTTCTTT.

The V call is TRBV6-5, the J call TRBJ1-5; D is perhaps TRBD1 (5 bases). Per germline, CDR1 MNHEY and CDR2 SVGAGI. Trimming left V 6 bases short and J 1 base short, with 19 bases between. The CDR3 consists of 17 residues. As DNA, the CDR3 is TGTGCCAGCAGGCCCTTCCTGAGCAGGGCGAGCAATCAGCCCCAGCATTTT. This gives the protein CASRPFLSRASNQPQHF.

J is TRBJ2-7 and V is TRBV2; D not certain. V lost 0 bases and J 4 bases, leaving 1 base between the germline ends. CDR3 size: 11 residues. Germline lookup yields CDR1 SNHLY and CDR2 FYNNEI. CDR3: CASSEAYEQYF. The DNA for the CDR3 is TGTGCCAGCAGTGAAGCATACGAGCAGTACTTC.

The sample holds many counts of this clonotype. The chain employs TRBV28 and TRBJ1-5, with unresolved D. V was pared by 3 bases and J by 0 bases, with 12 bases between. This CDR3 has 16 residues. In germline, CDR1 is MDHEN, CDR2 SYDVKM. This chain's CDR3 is CASSFLSIYSNQPQHF. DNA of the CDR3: TGTGCCAGCAGTTTTTTATCCATATATAGCAATCAGCCCCAGCATTTT.